This paragraph covers one T cell receptor (beta chain) sequence. This specimen belongs to a study of CD8 T cells in Susac syndrome. Stable or active relapsing-remitting multiple sclerosis, untreated and meeting revised McDonald criteria, defined the controls. This CDR3 has 13 residues. CDR1 and CDR2 from the germline V gene are MNHEY and SVGAGI. Deletions cut 7 bases from V and 5 bases from J, with 14 bases between. RNA in amounts of 0.5 to 1 ug was reverse transcribed with random hexamers. Multiplex PCR with immunoSEQ amplified the TCR beta CDR3 across 54 Vbeta and 13 Jbeta. TCRdb re-derived calls from the immunoSEQ multiplex PCR reads in MiXCR, one entry per CDR3 protein. The repertoire holds fewer than 150,000 distinct CDR3 sequences, around 90% seen once, with 0.24% in the top ten.

Source material: CD8+ T cells from PBMCs. V gene TRBV6-5 combines with J gene TRBJ1-1, with D possibly TRBD1 on 5 matching bases. The TCR originated in a human donor with multiple sclerosis. CDR3 DNA sequence: TGTGCCAGCACATGGGGCGGGGGTACTGAAGCTTTCTTT. Encoded protein: CASTWGGGTEAFF.